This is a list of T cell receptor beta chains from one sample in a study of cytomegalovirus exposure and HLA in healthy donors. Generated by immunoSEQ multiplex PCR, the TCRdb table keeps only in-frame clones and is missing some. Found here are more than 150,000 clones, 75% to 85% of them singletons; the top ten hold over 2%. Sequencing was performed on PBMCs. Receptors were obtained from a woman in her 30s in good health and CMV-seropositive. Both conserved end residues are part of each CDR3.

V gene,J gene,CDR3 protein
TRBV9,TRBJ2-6,CASSPRDSGANGLTF
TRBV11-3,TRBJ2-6,CASSSGVSPFGANVLTF
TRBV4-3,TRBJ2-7,CASSQNWRGGEQYF
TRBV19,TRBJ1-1,CASSIPGPLSRDTEAFF
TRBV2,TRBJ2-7,CASSEGDRLGEQYF
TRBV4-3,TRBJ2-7,CASSLDMSDEQYF
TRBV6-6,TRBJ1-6,CASSPTRRALHF
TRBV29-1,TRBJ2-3,CSVEGGTSLDTQYF
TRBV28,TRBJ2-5,CASRPVTSGGSETQYF
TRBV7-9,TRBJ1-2,CASRPSGYTF
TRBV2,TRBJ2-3,CAYSKGASGGASTDTQYF
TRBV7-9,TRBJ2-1,CASSFLQGAGEQFF
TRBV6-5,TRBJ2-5,CASSTPDYFRETQYF
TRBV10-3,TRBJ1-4,CAVREGVDEKLFF
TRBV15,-,CATSAQGQYEQYF